This T cell receptor (beta chain) was observed in a study of blood T cell repertoires in COVID-19. Across the whole study: COVID-19 samples from acute and convalescent phases originated in the United States, Italy and Spain. PBMCs, B-cell-depleted T cells, or T cells provided the cDNA or gDNA that made up the material.

As originally analysed: Estimated nucleated cell counts came from reference gene primer amplification. Some clones are missing from TCRdb's copy, which holds only in-frame ones; the method was immunoSEQ multiplex PCR. The V and J calls and the clone size are those of that table, but D and trimming were determined from the DNA. Of approximately 70,000 clones in the sample, about four fifths were seen once. This CDR3 region has 13 residues. Germline assignment: CDR1 MNHEY and CDR2 SMNVEV (reference sequence). Between the trimmed V and J ends, which lost 2 bases and 4 bases, there was a span of 8 bases.

This receptor was obtained from a woman of 80 years or more with active or convalescent COVID-19. The chain joins TRBV27 to TRBJ1-2; maybe TRBD1 (6 bases). The material sequenced was peripheral blood. The CDR3 is CASSLQGSYGYTF. The CDR3 coding sequence is TGTGCCAGCAGTTTACAGGGGAGCTATGGCTACACCTTC.